This TCR beta chain derives from a study of patients and donors after allogeneic stem cell transplantation. TCRdb itself ran the RT-PCR reads through MiXCR, one entry per CDR3 protein. The data contain some 960,000 distinct CDR3 sequences, roughly 18% of them singletons. This clonotype was observed a handful of times. The sequencing input was blood, either unsorted or a sorted T cell fraction (not recorded which). The receptor's source is a human donor who was either an allogeneic HSCT recipient or a stem cell or donor lymphocyte infusion donor (not recorded which). It is not recorded whose cells these are; they may come from a transplant donor.

CDR3 nucleotide sequence: TGTGCCAGCAGTAACAGAAACAATCAGCCCCAGCATTTT. Amino acids: CASSNRNNQPQHF. This chain joins TRBV6-2 or TRBV6-3 and TRBJ1-5; D is undetermined. V gave up 5 bases and J gave up 3 bases, with 8 bases separating them. CDR1 MNHEY and CDR2 SVGEGT come from the germline V gene. The CDR3 is 13 residues long.